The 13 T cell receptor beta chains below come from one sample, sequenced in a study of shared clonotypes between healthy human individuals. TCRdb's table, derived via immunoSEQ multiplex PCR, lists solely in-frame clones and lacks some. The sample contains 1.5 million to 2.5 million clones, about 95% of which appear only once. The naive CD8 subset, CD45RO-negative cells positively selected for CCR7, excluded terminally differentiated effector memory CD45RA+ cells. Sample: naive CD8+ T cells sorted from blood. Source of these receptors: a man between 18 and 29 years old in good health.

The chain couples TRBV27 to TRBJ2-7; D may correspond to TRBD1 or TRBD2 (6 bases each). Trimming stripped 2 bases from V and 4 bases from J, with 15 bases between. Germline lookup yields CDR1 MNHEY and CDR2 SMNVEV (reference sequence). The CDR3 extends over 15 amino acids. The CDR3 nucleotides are TGTGCCAGCAGTTTAATTCCGGGGGCGGAATACGAGCAGTACTTC. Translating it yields CASSLIPGAEYEQYF.

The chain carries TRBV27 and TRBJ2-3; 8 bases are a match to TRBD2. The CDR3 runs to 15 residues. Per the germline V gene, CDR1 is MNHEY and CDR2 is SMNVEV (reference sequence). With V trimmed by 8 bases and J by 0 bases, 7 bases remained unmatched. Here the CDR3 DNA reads TGTGCCAGCGCCTTAATAGCGGGGAGCACAGATACGCAGTATTTT. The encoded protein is CASALIAGSTDTQYF.

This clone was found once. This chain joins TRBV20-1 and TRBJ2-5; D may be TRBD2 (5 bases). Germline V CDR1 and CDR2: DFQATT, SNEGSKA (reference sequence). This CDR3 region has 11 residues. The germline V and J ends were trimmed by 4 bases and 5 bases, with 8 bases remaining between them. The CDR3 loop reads CSATSYETQYF. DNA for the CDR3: TGCAGTGCTACTAGCTATGAGACCCAGTACTTC.

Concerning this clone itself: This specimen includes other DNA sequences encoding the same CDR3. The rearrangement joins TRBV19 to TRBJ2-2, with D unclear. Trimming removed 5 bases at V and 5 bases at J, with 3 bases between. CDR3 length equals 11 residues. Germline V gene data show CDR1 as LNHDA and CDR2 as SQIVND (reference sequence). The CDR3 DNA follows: TGTGCCAGTAGTTCAACCGGGGAGCTGTTTTTT. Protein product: CASSSTGELFF.

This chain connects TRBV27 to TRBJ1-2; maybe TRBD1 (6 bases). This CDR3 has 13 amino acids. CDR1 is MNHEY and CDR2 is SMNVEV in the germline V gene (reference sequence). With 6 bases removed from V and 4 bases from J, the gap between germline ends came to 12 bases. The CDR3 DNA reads TGTGCCAGCAGACCACAGGGTCCCTATGGCTACACCTTC. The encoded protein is CASRPQGPYGYTF.

This chain's CDR3 is CASSIVQATNTGELFF. The CDR3 bases are TGTGCCAGTAGTATAGTCCAAGCAACGAACACCGGGGAGCTGTTTTTT. The chain is built from TRBV19 and TRBJ2-2; D remains unclear. This CDR3 is 16 amino acids long. V was clipped by 1 base and J by 0 bases, with 9 bases between them. CDR1 LNHDA and CDR2 SQIVND come from the germline V gene (reference sequence).

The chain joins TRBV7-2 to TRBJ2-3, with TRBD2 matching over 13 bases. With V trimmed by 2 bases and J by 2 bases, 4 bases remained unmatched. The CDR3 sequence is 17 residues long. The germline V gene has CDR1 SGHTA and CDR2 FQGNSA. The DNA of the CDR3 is TGTGCCAGCAGCTTAACGACTAGCGGGAGGTACACAGATACGCAGTATTTT. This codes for CASSLTTSGRYTDTQYF. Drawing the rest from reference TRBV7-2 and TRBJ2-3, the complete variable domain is GAGVSQSPSNKVTEKGKDVELRCDPISGHTALYWYRQSLGQGLEFLIYFQGNSAPDKSGLPSDRFSAERTGGSVSTLTIQRTQQEDSAVYLCASSLTTSGRYTDTQYFGPGTRLTVL.

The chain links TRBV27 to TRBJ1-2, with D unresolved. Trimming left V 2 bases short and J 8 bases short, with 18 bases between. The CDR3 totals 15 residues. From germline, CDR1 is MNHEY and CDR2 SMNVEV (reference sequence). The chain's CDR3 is CASSLGGSLARGYTF. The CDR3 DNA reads TGTGCCAGCAGTTTAGGTGGCAGCCTGGCTCGGGGCTACACCTTC.

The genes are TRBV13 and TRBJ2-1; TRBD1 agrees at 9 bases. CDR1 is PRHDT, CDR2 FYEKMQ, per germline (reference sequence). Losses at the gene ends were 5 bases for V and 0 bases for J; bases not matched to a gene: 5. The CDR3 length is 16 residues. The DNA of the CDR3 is TGTGCCAGCAGCCTAAGACAGGGGGACTCCTACAATGAGCAGTTCTTC. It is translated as CASSLRQGDSYNEQFF.

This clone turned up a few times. The CDR3 here is CASSVGTQQGQPLHF. The CDR3 nucleotides are TGTGCCAGCAGCGTAGGCACCCAACAGGGCCAACCCCTCCACTTT. The chain combines TRBV9 with TRBJ1-6; tentatively, D is TRBD1 (6 bases). Germline lookup yields CDR1 SGDLS and CDR2 YYNGEE. Trimming removed 0 bases from V and 12 bases from J, with 16 bases in between. The CDR3 consists of 15 residues.

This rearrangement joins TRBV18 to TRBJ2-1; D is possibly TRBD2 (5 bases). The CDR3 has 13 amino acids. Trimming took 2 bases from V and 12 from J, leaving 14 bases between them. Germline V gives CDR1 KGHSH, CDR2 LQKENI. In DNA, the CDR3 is TGTGCCAGCTCACCAGGGGAGAGATCCAGGCAGTTCTTC. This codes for CASSPGERSRQFF.

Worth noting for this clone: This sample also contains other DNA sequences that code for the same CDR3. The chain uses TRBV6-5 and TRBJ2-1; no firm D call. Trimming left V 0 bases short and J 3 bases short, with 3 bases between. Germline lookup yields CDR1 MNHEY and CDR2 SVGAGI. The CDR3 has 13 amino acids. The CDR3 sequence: CASSYSGYNEQFF. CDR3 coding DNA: TGTGCCAGCAGTTACTCAGGCTACAATGAGCAGTTCTTC.

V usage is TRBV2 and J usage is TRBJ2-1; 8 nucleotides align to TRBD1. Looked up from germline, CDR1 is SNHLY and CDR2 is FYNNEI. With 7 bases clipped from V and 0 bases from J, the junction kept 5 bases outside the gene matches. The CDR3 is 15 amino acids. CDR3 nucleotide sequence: TGTGCCAGCATCGAGGGGACAGGCTCCTACAATGAGCAGTTCTTC. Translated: CASIEGTGSYNEQFF. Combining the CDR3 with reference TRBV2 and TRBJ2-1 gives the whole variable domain EPEVTQTPSHQVTQMGQEVILRCVPISNHLYFYWYRQILGQKVEFLVSFYNNEISEKSEIFDDQFSVERPDGSNFTLKIRSTKLEDSAMYFCASIEGTGSYNEQFFGPGTRLTVL.